This T cell receptor (beta chain) appears in the sequencing data of a study of shared clonotypes between healthy human individuals. General study points: When compared with the clonotypes that were shared by all four sorted-subset donors, the non-shared clonotypes turned out to have lower generation probabilities. For naive CD4 cells, roughly 5% of clonotypes were shared across four donors.

Of note for this clone: Its target is unknown.

Per the authors' pipeline: Junction-only sequences without quality scores came from ImmunoSEQ, so filtering differed. The method was immunoSEQ multiplex PCR; TCRdb's version includes in-frame clones alone and lacks a portion of them. That table is the source of V, J and clone size, and D and trimming were worked out from the DNA. The table records 950,000 to 1,100,000 clones, 78% of them present only once. J was trimmed by 8 bases and V by 5 bases; bases with no gene match: 9. This CDR3 region has 15 residues. From germline, CDR1 is SGHTA and CDR2 FQGTGA. The specimen was memory CD4+ T cells from PBMCs. Subset described: CD45RA-negative fraction. The origin of this receptor is a man younger than 35 in good health. Some clones in this sample may be carry-over from other donors' samples. The chain couples TRBV7-3 to TRBJ1-4; 9 nucleotides line up with TRBD1. CDR3 DNA sequence: TGTGCCAGCAGCCGCACAGGGGGCGTTATGGAAAAACTGTTTTTT. This gives the protein CASSRTGGVMEKLFF.